This T cell receptor (beta chain) was identified in a study of blood T cell repertoires in COVID-19. Study context: COVID-19 samples collected from the United States, Italy and Spain covered acute and convalescent phases. The analysed material was cDNA or gDNA that came from T cells, B-cell-depleted T cells, or PBMCs.

The CDR3 is 10 residues long. CDR1 is SQVTM, CDR2 ANQGSEA, per germline. Deletions cut 8 bases from V and 12 bases from J, with 16 bases between. Seattle patient enrollment occurred during active infection, with longitudinal follow-up thereafter. This clone was observed a few times. Clones were read by immunoSEQ multiplex PCR, and TCRdb kept only the in-frame ones, dropping some. The data show about 68,000 clones, roughly 87% seen once. V usage is TRBV29-1 and J usage is TRBJ1-2; D may be TRBD1 (6 bases). This clonotype originated in a man aged 50 to 59 with COVID-19, enrolled during active disease. The specimen sequenced was peripheral blood. The CDR3 nucleotides are TGCAGCTCACGACAGGAGGTTGACACCTTC. This gives the protein CSSRQEVDTF. The full variable domain, completed using reference TRBV29-1 and TRBJ1-2, is SAVISQKPSRDICQRGTSLTIQCQVDSQVTMMFWYRQQPGQSLTLIATANQGSEATYESGFVIDKFPISRPNLTFSTLTVSNMSPEDSSIYLCSSRQEVDTFGSGTRLTVV.